This passage covers 29 T cell receptor beta chains from one sample sequenced in a study of OX40 agonist ivuxolimab in advanced cancers. TCRdb keeps only in-frame clones here, not all; method: immunoSEQ multiplex PCR. The sample holds about 20,000 clones, roughly four fifths seen once. The sample in question was CD4+ or CD8+ T cells sorted from blood, obtained in a trial of the OX40 agonist ivuxolimab. All receptors come from an adult with an advanced solid tumor such as melanoma, head and neck, liver or kidney cancer.

This clone was counted a single time. V is TRBV5-8 and J is TRBJ1-5; D remains unclear. Germline V gene data show CDR1 as SGHTS and CDR2 as YDEGEE. The CDR3 is 14 amino acids. Trimming cost V 3 bases and J 3 bases, with 10 bases left between them. In nucleotides, the CDR3 is TGTGCCAGCAGCTCCCGCCCGGACAATCAGCCCCAGCATTTT. Its protein is CASSSRPDNQPQHF.

V gene TRBV28 combines with J gene TRBJ1-5, with 8 nucleotides matching TRBD1. Trimming cost V 3 bases and J 5 bases; bases outside gene matches: 12. The CDR3 totals 17 residues. Germline CDR1 is MDHEN and CDR2 is SYDVKM. The DNA of the CDR3 is TGTGCCAGCAGTTTGGGCAGGGGGCACCGCGAAGATCAGCCCCAGCATTTT. This encodes CASSLGRGHREDQPQHF.

This chain connects TRBV7-8 to TRBJ2-7, with 7 bases lining up with TRBD1. The length of the CDR3 is 13 residues. Trimming cost V 3 bases and J 2 bases; bases outside gene matches: 1. CDR1 is SGHVS and CDR2 is FQNEAQ in the germline V gene. CDR3 in amino acids: CASSFGQAYEQYF. The CDR3 DNA reads TGTGCCAGCAGCTTCGGACAGGCCTACGAGCAGTACTTC.

This clone appeared a single time. V usage is TRBV11-2 and J usage is TRBJ1-2, with D tentatively TRBD1 (6 bases). In germline, CDR1 is SGHAT, CDR2 FQNNGV. The CDR3 runs 12 residues. V dropped 8 bases and J dropped 8 bases, with 15 bases sitting between them. The CDR3 sequence: CASFRGREGYTF. The CDR3 DNA sequence: TGTGCCAGCTTCAGGGGACGAGAGGGCTACACCTTC. Using reference TRBV11-2 and TRBJ1-2 for the parts outside the CDR3, the full variable domain is EAGVAQSPRYKIIEKRQSVAFWCNPISGHATLYWYQQILGQGPKLLIQFQNNGVVDDSQLPKDRFSAERLKGVDSTLKIQPAKLEDSAVYLCASFRGREGYTFGSGTRLTVV.

The chain is built from TRBV6-6 and TRBJ2-3; 8 bases map to TRBD2. Losses at the gene ends were 6 bases for V and 7 bases for J; bases not matched to a gene: 12. This CDR3 spans 15 amino acids. Germline CDR1 is MNHNY and CDR2 is SVGAGI (reference sequence). CDR3 amino acids: CASRAGGVSGNTQYF. The CDR3 DNA follows: TGTGCCAGCAGAGCCGGGGGGGTCAGTGGCAATACGCAGTATTTT.

A word on this clone: A read error is likely here: a far larger clone is one base away. The CDR3 reads CASSQESNEGANTEAFF. For the CDR3, the DNA is TGTGCCAGCAGCCAAGAGTCGAATGAGGGGGCGAACACTGAAGCTTTCTTT. V gene TRBV13 combines with J gene TRBJ1-1; 7 positions match TRBD1. CDR1 and CDR2 from the germline V gene are PRHDT and FYEKMQ (reference sequence). This CDR3 region has 17 residues. V lost 5 bases to trimming and J lost 1 base; unmatched junction nucleotides: 13.

The chain links TRBV7-9 to TRBJ1-2; D not resolved. The V end lost 3 bases, the J end lost 4 bases, and 12 bases lay between the germline ends. Germline CDR1 is SEHNR and CDR2 is FQNEAQ (reference sequence). The CDR3 totals 14 residues. CDR3 nucleotides: TGTGCCAGCAGCTTTAACGTAGAAGTCTATGGCTACACCTTC. Amino acids: CASSFNVEVYGYTF.

The rearrangement links TRBV9 to TRBJ2-2; D uncertain. CDR1 and CDR2 (germline): SGDLS, YYNGEE. Trimming removed 5 bases from V and 5 bases from J, with 4 bases in between. The CDR3 consists of 11 residues. This CDR3 reads CASSATGELFF. Here the CDR3 DNA reads TGTGCCAGCAGTGCTACCGGGGAGCTGTTTTTT.

The chain links TRBV28 to TRBJ2-7, with D maybe TRBD1 (5 bases). The V and J ends lost 2 bases and 3 bases respectively, with 11 bases between them. The germline CDR1 and CDR2 sequences are MDHEN and SYDVKM. CDR3 length: 14 amino acids. CDR3 loop: CASSLQGFNYEQYF. The CDR3 DNA reads TGTGCCAGCAGTTTACAGGGATTTAACTACGAGCAGTACTTC.

This chain uses TRBV14 with TRBJ1-2; 8 bases map to TRBD1. V lost 4 bases to trimming and J lost 5 bases; unmatched junction nucleotides: 6. Germline lookup yields CDR1 SGHDN and CDR2 FVKESK. The CDR3 is 14 residues long. CDR3 nucleotide sequence: TGTGCCAGCAGCCGGACAGGGAGCGGGTATGGCTACACCTTC. Translating it yields CASSRTGSGYGYTF.

The chain uses TRBV11-3 and TRBJ2-7; the D gene could be TRBD1 or TRBD2 (6 bases each). V shed 0 bases and J shed 5 bases, with 14 bases lying between them. This CDR3 spans 15 amino acids. Looked up from germline, CDR1 is SGHNT and CDR2 is YENEEA. The CDR3 here is CASSLEGGAGDEQYF. CDR3 bases: TGTGCCAGCAGCTTAGAGGGGGGCGCCGGAGACGAGCAGTACTTC.

This clone was recorded once. The rearrangement links TRBV27 to TRBJ2-7, with no clear D. CDR1 is MNHEY and CDR2 is SMNVEV in the germline V gene (reference sequence). The ends were cut back, 5 bases at V and 3 bases at J, with 8 bases in the middle. The CDR3 loop spans 12 amino acids. CDR3 in amino acids: CASSLPGYEQYF. The CDR3 nucleotides read TGTGCCAGCAGTCTACCAGGCTACGAGCAGTACTTC.

This clone was counted between two and nine times. The junction departs from germline at one end; a sequencing error may be responsible. This chain joins TRBV10-2 and TRBJ2-7; TRBD2 is a possible D gene (6 bases). Germline assignment: CDR1 WSHSY and CDR2 SAAADI. The CDR3 is 14 amino acids. The CDR3 DNA reads TGCGCCAGCAGTGAGGGGGGGACCCCCTACCAGCAGTACTTC. It translates to CASSEGGTPYQQYF.

This clone has only one observation. The chain recombines TRBV30 with TRBJ1-2, with D unclear. The CDR3 length is 11 residues. V was trimmed by 3 bases and J by 9 bases, leaving 11 bases between them. Germline values: CDR1 GTSNPN, CDR2 SVGIG (reference sequence). In DNA, the CDR3 is TGTGCCTGGAGGTGGGGTACGCGCTACACCTTC. This encodes CAWRWGTRYTF.

The chain is built from TRBV11-3 and TRBJ2-3; 7 nucleotides agree with TRBD1. CDR3 length equals 15 residues. In germline, CDR1 is SGHNT, CDR2 YENEEA. V was clipped by 4 bases and J by 2 bases; unmatched bases: 6. The CDR3 is CASSSTGADTDTQYF. CDR3 in DNA: TGTGCCAGCAGCTCCACAGGGGCCGACACAGATACGCAGTATTTT.

The chain couples TRBV28 to TRBJ1-4; 8 bases agree with TRBD1. CDR1 and CDR2 from the germline V gene are MDHEN and SYDVKM. J was trimmed by 0 bases and V by 1 base; bases with no gene match: 1. The CDR3 loop spans 16 amino acids. In DNA form, the CDR3 reads TGTGCCAGCAGTTTATTGGACAGGGCAACTAATGAAAAACTGTTTTTT. It yields the protein CASSLLDRATNEKLFF.

The chain joins TRBV6-1 to TRBJ2-7; 7 bases align to TRBD1. The J segment lost 1 base and the V segment lost 6 bases, leaving 9 bases of the junction unmatched. The CDR3 loop spans 15 amino acids. The germline gives CDR1 MNHNS, CDR2 SASEGT. CDR3 bases: TGTGCCAGCAGCCGGACAGGATCGATATCCTACGAGCAGTACTTC. Its protein is CASSRTGSISYEQYF.

The chain employs TRBV7-7 and TRBJ2-1, with D maybe TRBD1 (6 bases). Trimming cost V 3 bases and J 10 bases, with 13 bases left between them. The CDR3 totals 13 residues. Germline loops: CDR1 SSHAT, CDR2 FNYEAQ (reference sequence). For the CDR3, the DNA is TGTGCCAGCAGCTTGACAGGTTCAGGGGAGCAGTTCTTC. Amino acids: CASSLTGSGEQFF.

The rearrangement links TRBV25-1 to TRBJ1-2; 12 bases line up with TRBD1. Unmatched junction bases numbered 2, after V lost 8 bases and J lost 7 bases. Germline assignment: CDR1 MGHDK and CDR2 SYGVNS. This CDR3 is built from 12 residues. For the CDR3, the DNA is TGTGCCAGCGGGACAGGGGGCTTTGGCTACACCTTC. Translated, it gives CASGTGGFGYTF.

The chain is built from TRBV2 and TRBJ2-7; D unclear. CDR1 is SNHLY and CDR2 is FYNNEI in the germline V gene. V was clipped by 6 bases and J by 12 bases, with 18 bases between them. The CDR3 has 12 amino acids. CDR3 sequence: CASSPRMGFRYF. The CDR3 region has the DNA TGTGCCAGCAGCCCTCGAATGGGGTTTCGGTACTTC.

The chain links TRBV28 to TRBJ2-5; D may be TRBD2 (5 bases). Germline lookup yields CDR1 MDHEN and CDR2 SYDVKM. V lost 10 bases and J lost 9, with 24 bases in between. The CDR3 has 14 residues. This chain's CDR3 is CATATKRTMKAQYF. The CDR3, as DNA: TGTGCCACCGCGACTAAGCGGACCATGAAGGCCCAGTACTTC.

The chain recombines TRBV5-1 with TRBJ2-1, with TRBD2 matching over 13 bases. The junction had 4 bases not matched to a gene; V was cut back by 4 bases and J by 3 bases. The CDR3 spans 16 residues. Germline values: CDR1 SGHRS, CDR2 YFSETQ. CDR3 DNA: TGCGCCAGCAGCCCGGGGACTAGCGGGGTCTACAATGAGCAGTTCTTC. Encoded protein: CASSPGTSGVYNEQFF. The complete variable domain, with remaining parts taken from reference TRBV5-1 and TRBJ2-1, reads KAGVTQTPRYLIKTRGQQVTLSCSPISGHRSVSWYQQTPGQGLQFLFEYFSETQRNKGNFPGRFSGRQFSNSRSEMNVSTLELGDSALYLCASSPGTSGVYNEQFFGPGTRLTVL.

This rearrangement joins TRBV9 to TRBJ2-7; D may be TRBD1 or TRBD2 (6 bases each). Trimming cost V 0 bases and J 5 bases, with 15 bases left between them. CDR3 length equals 15 residues. Germline CDR1 SGDLS, CDR2 YYNGEE. CDR3 sequence reads: CASSVAEGGLDEQYF. CDR3 sequence (DNA): TGTGCCAGCAGCGTAGCTGAGGGGGGCTTGGACGAGCAGTACTTC.

V is TRBV7-6 and J is TRBJ1-4; D unresolved. Deletions cut 1 base from V and 0 bases from J, with 6 bases between. The V gene's germline CDR1 is SGHVS and CDR2 FNYEAQ. The CDR3 contains 15 residues. DNA for the CDR3: TGTGCCAGCAGCTTAGTTGATGCAACTAATGAAAAACTGTTTTTT. As protein: CASSLVDATNEKLFF.

This clone was observed once. This rearrangement joins TRBV6-1 to TRBJ2-7; D unclear. The germline V gene has CDR1 MNHNS and CDR2 SASEGT. CDR3 length equals 13 residues. V gave up 3 bases and J gave up 3 bases, with 9 bases separating them. This CDR3 is CASSDRQLYEQYF. CDR3 coding DNA: TGTGCCAGCAGTGACAGACAACTCTACGAGCAGTACTTC.

The V gene is TRBV11-2, the J gene TRBJ2-4; TRBD2 aligns across 8 bases. The germline V gene encodes CDR1 SGHAT and CDR2 FQNNGV. V was pared by 5 bases and J by 7 bases, with 4 bases of the junction left unmatched. The CDR3 is 13 amino acids. The CDR3 sequence: CASSPGLDNIQYF. In DNA form, the CDR3 reads TGTGCCAGCAGCCCGGGACTAGACAACATTCAGTACTTC.

V gene TRBV9 combines with J gene TRBJ2-7, with D hard to call. V lost 6 bases, J lost 2 bases, and 12 bases lay in between. The CDR3 spans 13 residues. The germline gives CDR1 SGDLS, CDR2 YYNGEE. The CDR3 sequence is CASNYDGTYEQYF. For the CDR3, the DNA is TGTGCCAGCAACTACGACGGCACCTACGAGCAGTACTTC.

This clone was picked up one time. This chain connects TRBV28 to TRBJ2-1, with 12 bases lining up with TRBD2. CDR3 length: 18 amino acids. From germline, CDR1 is MDHEN and CDR2 SYDVKM. V shed 1 base, J shed 1 base, and the junction held 5 bases outside the gene matches. In DNA, the CDR3 is TGTGCCAGCAGTTTATTGGCGACTAGCGGGGGTTCCTACAATGAGCAGTTCTTC. It translates to CASSLLATSGGSYNEQFF. Complete variable domain (other parts from reference TRBV28 and TRBJ2-1): DVKVTQSSRYLVKRTGEKVFLECVQDMDHENMFWYRQDPGLGLRLIYFSYDVKMKEKGDIPEGYSVSREKKERFSLILESASTNQTSMYLCASSLLATSGGSYNEQFFGPGTRLTVL.

V usage is TRBV6-5 and J usage is TRBJ2-7; D call uncertain. This CDR3 has 16 residues. Germline V lookup: CDR1 MNHEY, CDR2 SVGAGI. V gave up 4 bases and J gave up 2 bases, with 18 bases separating them. DNA of the CDR3: TGTGCCAGCAGTTCCCCCTCAGATTTTCCGCCCTACGAGCAGTACTTC. Its protein is CASSSPSDFPPYEQYF.